This TCR beta chain derives from a study of blood T cells in healthy people across ages. General observations from the study: Among T cells, TCR beta diversity per million cells dropped roughly linearly as age rose.

V shed 7 bases and J shed 0 bases, with 9 bases lying between them. The CDR3 consists of 13 residues. Germline V gene data show CDR1 as SGHTA and CDR2 as FQGNSA. This clonotype was observed a handful of times. Antigen: not known. Then a second PCR, running about 6 to 12 cycles, was carried out with a sample-barcoded 5' primer and a J-beta primer mix. TCRdb called the 5' RACE reads again in MiXCR, with one record for every CDR3 protein. The sample contains about 580,000 distinct CDR3 sequences, around 50% of which appear only once. Staff drew roughly 10 milliliters of peripheral blood from each donor. This chain joins TRBV7-2 and TRBJ1-1; D remains ambiguous. Material for sequencing was blood. This sequence was found in an elderly man in good health. The CDR3 sequence is CASTSFMNTEAFF. The CDR3 DNA follows: TGTGCCAGCACGAGTTTCATGAACACTGAAGCTTTCTTT.